Listed below are T cell receptor beta chains from one sample, sequenced in a study of T cell responses to AZD1222 COVID-19 vaccine. Measured with immunoSEQ multiplex PCR; TCRdb has only the in-frame clones, and not every one. Seen here are nearly 110,000 clones, about 90% observed once, and the top ten hold 6.5% to 10%. The specimen was peripheral blood, collected 28 days after the second AZD1222 dose. Receptor source: an adult who received the AZD1222 COVID-19 vaccine. Both conserved end residues are part of each CDR3.

>TRBV18
CASSQVRGTEAFF
>TRBV7-2
CASSPAGLSGTGELFF
>TRBV6-2/TRBV6-3
CASSYTGAFQPQHF
>TRBV2
CASERPGTQETQYF
>TRBV4-3
CASSHFLTGSEAFF
>TRBV24-1
CATSGGVNTEAFF
>TRBV12-5
CASGRGQPAKQYF
>TRBV6-5
CASSYAGGRPYEQYF
>TRBV6-5
CASSYLGGTNEQFF
>TRBV3-1/TRBV3-2
CASSQAYNEKLFF
>TRBV7-9
CASSLEGTLNNEQFF
>TRBV19
CASSMGAAGEKLFF
>TRBV13
CASSPGQGRSPLHF
>TRBV7-2
CASSPQGGRGEETQYF
>TRBV11-1
CASSSGDSNEKLFF
>TRBV11-2
CASSQTIGRNQPQHF
>TRBV11-2
CASRQTPGDEQYF
>TRBV4-2
CASSQDLAGLYEQYF
>TRBV5-1
CASSFVLRGPYNEQFF
>TRBV19
CASSSSTGAETQYF
>TRBV7-2
CASSLVVRGNEQYF
>TRBV4-3
CASSQGSSYNSPLHF
>TRBV4-1
CASSQDGVRGPEQYF
>TRBV7-9
CASSATPGRQFF
>TRBV27
CASRHKRGLGNYGYTF
>TRBV4-3
CASSPATGGAYQPQHF
>TRBV6-4
CASSVGATTDTQYF
>TRBV5-1
CASSPGREYTDTQYF